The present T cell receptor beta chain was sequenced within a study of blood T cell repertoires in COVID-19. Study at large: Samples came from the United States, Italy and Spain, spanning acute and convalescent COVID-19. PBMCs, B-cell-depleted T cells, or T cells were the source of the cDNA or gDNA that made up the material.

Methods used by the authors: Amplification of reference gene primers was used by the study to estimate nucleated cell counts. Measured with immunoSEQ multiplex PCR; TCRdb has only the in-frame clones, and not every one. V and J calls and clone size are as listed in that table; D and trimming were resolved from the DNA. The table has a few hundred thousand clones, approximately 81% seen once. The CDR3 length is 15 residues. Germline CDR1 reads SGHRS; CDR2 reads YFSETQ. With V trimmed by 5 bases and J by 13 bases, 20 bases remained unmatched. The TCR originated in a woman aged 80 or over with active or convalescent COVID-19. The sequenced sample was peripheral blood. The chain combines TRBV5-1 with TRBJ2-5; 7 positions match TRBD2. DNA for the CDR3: TGCGCCAGCAGACCAGAGACTAGCTCACCTAGTCCCCCGTACTTC. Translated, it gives CASRPETSSPSPPYF.